The TCR beta chain under discussion was sequenced for a study of PD-1 blockade in mismatch repair-deficient tumors. About the research overall: Patients had around 11 mismatch repair-deficient cancer types, all previously treated and progressing.

V was cut by 2 bases and J by 0 bases, with 19 bases left in between. The CDR3 consists of 18 residues. In germline, CDR1 is SGHRS, CDR2 YFSETQ. The method was immunoSEQ multiplex PCR; TCRdb's version includes in-frame clones alone and lacks a portion of them. Of over 15,000 clones in the sample, 80% to 85% were seen once. This rearrangement joins TRBV5-1 to TRBJ2-3; D might be TRBD2 (5 bases). Sample: PBMCs, taken 4 weeks after starting pembrolizumab. The sequence was collected from an adult with mismatch repair-deficient cancer. The CDR3 region has the DNA TGCGCCAGCAGCTTTGGGCTAGCCGAGGGCCCTAGCACAGATACGCAGTATTTT. Its protein product is CASSFGLAEGPSTDTQYF.